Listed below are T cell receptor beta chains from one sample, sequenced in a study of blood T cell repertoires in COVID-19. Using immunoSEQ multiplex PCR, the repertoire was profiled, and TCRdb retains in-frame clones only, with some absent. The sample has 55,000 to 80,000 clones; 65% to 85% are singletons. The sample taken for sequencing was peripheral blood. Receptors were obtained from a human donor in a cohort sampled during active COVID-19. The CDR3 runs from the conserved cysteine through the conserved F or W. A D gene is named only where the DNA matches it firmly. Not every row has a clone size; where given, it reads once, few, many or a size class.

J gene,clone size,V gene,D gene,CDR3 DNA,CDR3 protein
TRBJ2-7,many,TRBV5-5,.,TGTGCCAGCAGCCAAACTAGATACGAGCAGTACTTC,CASSQTRYEQYF
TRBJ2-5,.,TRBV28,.,TGTGCCAGCAGTTTATGGATGGGAGGCTCGGGGTTGATAGGCGGAGAGACCCAGTACTTC,CASSLWMGGSGLIGGETQYF
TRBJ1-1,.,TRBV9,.,TGTGCCAGCAGCGCTCCAGGCACTGAAGCTTTCTTT,CASSAPGTEAFF
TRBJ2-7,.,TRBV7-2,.,TGTGCCAGCAGCTTTAGCGCTTACAGCTCCTACGAGCAGTACTTC,CASSFSAYSSYEQYF
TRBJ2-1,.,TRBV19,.,TGTGCCAGTAGCCCGGGATTTCTCAATGAGCAGTTCTTC,CASSPGFLNEQFF
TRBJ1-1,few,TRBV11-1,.,TGTGCCAGCAGTTCCCCCCCCGGGGGGGTCACTGAAGCTTTCTTT,CASSSPPGGVTEAFF
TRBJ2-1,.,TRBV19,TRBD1,TGTGCCAGTAGTAGACGGACAGGGAGCTACAATGAGCAGTTCTTC,CASSRRTGSYNEQFF
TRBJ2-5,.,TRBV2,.,TGTGCCAGCCAGTGGTTAGAGACCCAGTACTTC,CASQWLETQYF
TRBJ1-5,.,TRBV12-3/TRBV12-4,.,TGTGCCAGCAGTATACAGGGCTTTCAGCCCCAGCATTTT,CASSIQGFQPQHF
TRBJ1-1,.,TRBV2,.,TGTGCCAGCAGGACCGGAGGGACGGAAATTTTCTTT,CASRTGGTEIFF
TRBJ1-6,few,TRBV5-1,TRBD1,TGCGCCAGCAGCCGGTGGACAGGAGATAATTCACCCCTCCACTTT,CASSRWTGDNSPLHF
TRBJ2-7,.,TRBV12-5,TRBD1,TGTGCTAGTGGTCCAGGGACAGGGACAATACCTTCCTACGAGCAGTACTTC,CASGPGTGTIPSYEQYF
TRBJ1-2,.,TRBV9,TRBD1,TGTGCCAGCAGCGTAGCCCTGACAGGGGATGGCTACACCTTC,CASSVALTGDGYTF
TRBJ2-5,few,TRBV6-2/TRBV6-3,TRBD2,TGTGCCAGCAGTGGCCTAGCGGGGCAAAGCTGGACCCAGTACTTC,CASSGLAGQSWTQYF
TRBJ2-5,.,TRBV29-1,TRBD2,TGCAGCGTTGAGGTTACTAGCGGGGGGGCCGCAGAGACCCAGTACTTC,CSVEVTSGGAAETQYF
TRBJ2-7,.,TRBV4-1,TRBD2,TGCGCCAGCAGCCCCTCGGAGCGGGGGGGGACCTACGAGCAGTACTTC,CASSPSERGGTYEQYF
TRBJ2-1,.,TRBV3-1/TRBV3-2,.,TGTGCCAGCAGCCTGACGAGCGGGGAGCAGTTCTTC,CASSLTSGEQFF
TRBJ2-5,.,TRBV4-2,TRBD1,TGTGCCAGCAGCCCGGGACAGAACCAAGAGACCCAGTACTTC,CASSPGQNQETQYF
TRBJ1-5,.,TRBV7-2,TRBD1,TGTGCCAGCAGCTTATTGGGACAGGGGAACAATCAGCCCCAGCATTTT,CASSLLGQGNNQPQHF